The sequence of this T cell receptor (beta chain) was determined in a study of blood T cell repertoires in COVID-19. The CDR3 is 14 amino acids. Germline assignment: CDR1 SGHTA and CDR2 FQGNSA. The junction had 12 bases not matched to a gene; V was cut back by 6 bases and J by 10 bases. Generated by immunoSEQ multiplex PCR, the TCRdb table keeps only in-frame clones and is missing some. The sample yields around 83,000 clones, 85% seen once. Material: peripheral blood. The source of this sequence is a woman between 65 and 79 years old with acute or convalescent COVID-19. The rearrangement joins TRBV7-2 to TRBJ2-3; 8 positions match TRBD2. CDR3 region: CASRQDSGITPQYF. CDR3 nucleotide sequence: TGTGCCAGCAGACAAGATAGCGGGATCACCCCGCAGTATTTT.